The entry below gives a single T cell receptor beta chain sequence along with its context. Its binding antigen is unknown. No base-level quality is on record; no much larger clone is a single base apart. The source of the sample is a study of graft-versus-host responses after intestinal transplantation (dated by TCRdb to 2020 to 2023). For context, the study as a whole: The transplants that recipients received were multivisceral, liver-intestinal, or isolated intestinal. Anti-thymocyte globulin induction was given to all recipients, followed by maintenance tacrolimus and steroids for approximately 3 years. After intestinal transplantation, graft-versus-host and host-versus-graft alloreactive T cell clones in the graft, circulation and bone marrow were tracked using bulk TCR-beta CDR3 sequencing. To identify alloreactive clones, pre-transplant mixed lymphocyte reaction products were sequenced and then compared with unstimulated pre-transplant donor and recipient T cells. Of the approximately 25 intestinal transplant recipients enrolled in the cohort, one of whom was a retransplant, 3 patients without pretransplant specimens were excluded. A peak of at least 4% donor T cells among recipient peripheral blood mononuclear cells was the definition used for donor T cell macrochimerism. Rather than being sequenced by the commercial service, samples from a few later patients were sequenced in-house on an Illumina MiSeq and processed with MiXCR. Study-level results and caveats: Conclusions were limited by the relatively low number and heterogeneity of intestinal transplant patients. GvH clones were detected in recipient bone marrow, and some of these GvH clones were observed earlier in ileal mucosa or blood, consistent with an intestinal mucosal origin. Early after transplant, peak levels of circulating GvH clones were associated with declines in HvG clones. In the allografts of patients with donor T cell macrochimerism, GvH to HvG T cell clonal ratios were high.

The library relied on the immunoSEQ multiplex PCR assay. In most patients, genomic DNA was isolated using the Qiagen DNeasy Blood and Tissue Kit and sent frozen to Adaptive Biotechnologies for TCR sequencing. Adaptive Biotechnologies carried out high-throughput TCR-beta CDR3 sequencing of genomic DNA for most patients. Per the source publication's procedure: Adaptive's ImmunoSEQ software was the source of the TCR sequencing data for 15 to 20 patients, while a few other patients were processed with MiXCR and VDJtools. To correct CD4 versus CD8 sorting errors, any sequence found in both subsets at a frequency ratio below 5:1 was removed. CDR3 nucleotide sequences shared between donor and recipient were removed because the origin of such sequences could not be assigned. To be classed as alloreactive, a clone needed at least 2-fold expansion over unstimulated cells and a minimum CFSE-low frequency of 0.002% (template counts) or 0.001% (read counts). Mappable clones were those detected in sequenced pre-transplant spleen, lymph node, or MLR CFSE-low populations of the donor or recipient. Cumulative frequency of alloreactive clones was calculated as a percentage of all sequences weighted by copy number. TCRdb re-hosts the immuneACCESS table, in-frame sequences only. Its copies lack some clones; in the studies checked, an unresolved V gene accounts for under half of them, and the cause for the rest is not known. Clone size and the V and J calls come from that table; the DNA yielded D and trimming. Present in this sample are about 82,000 clones, 85% to 95% of which were seen just once. In total, the top ten clones hold just under 0.35% of the sample.

The time point label for this specimen denotes: cells obtained before transplantation from donor or recipient. CD3+CD4+ and CD3+CD8+ populations were FACS-sorted from unstimulated pre-transplant donor and recipient cells taken from spleen or lymph nodes. Including the terminal cysteine and phenylalanine, the CDR3 comprises 12 residues. CDR3 DNA only is kept here, 36 bases in frame from base 1. Based on the germline V gene, the CDR1 and CDR2 sequences are SGHRS and YFSETQ. The trim is 3 bases for V and 5 bases for J, with a gap of 8 bases between the germline ends. The TCR comes from a human donor who was the organ donor for an intestinal transplant. The sequencing here drew on unstimulated CD4+ T cells sorted from spleen or lymph node cells, taken before transplant. The sequence links TRBV5-1 to TRBJ2-5; the D gene is possibly TRBD2, with 5 bases matching. The bases are TGCGCCAGCAGCTGGGGAGACGAGACCCAGTACTTC. Its coded protein is CASSWGDETQYF.